This T cell receptor beta chain is drawn from a study of early T cells in non-severe SARS-CoV-2 infection. Study-wide context: Chains were not paired, and sequencing was done on bulk RNA from unsorted whole blood. Findings and caveats of the study: VDJdb-based annotation leaned toward anti-spike CD8 responses and missed private and CD4 specificities.

cDNA molecules, individually, were tagged with unique molecular identifiers. TCRdb passed the 5' RACE reads through MiXCR, listing each CDR3 protein once. The sample contains fewer than 100,000 distinct CDR3 sequences, 9% to 10% of which appear only once. This clonotype was found a few times. Its target is unknown. Germline-derived CDR1 and CDR2 are GTSNPN and SVGIG (reference sequence). The V segment lost 2 bases and the J segment 3 bases; nucleotides outside the gene matches: 4. This CDR3 has 14 residues. The chain uses TRBV30 and TRBJ2-7; 10 nucleotides match TRBD1. The clonotype was recovered from an adult who was a healthcare worker with PCR-confirmed SARS-CoV-2 infection or an uninfected control (not recorded which). Sequenced sample: whole blood. As DNA, the CDR3 is TGTGCCTGGAGTAAGGGGACAGGGGTCTACGAGCAGTACTTC. This encodes CAWSKGTGVYEQYF.